These 32 T cell receptor beta chains came from one sample sequenced in a study of blood T cell repertoires in COVID-19. The method was immunoSEQ multiplex PCR; TCRdb's version includes in-frame clones alone and lacks a portion of them. Among some 250,000 clones listed, 89% were seen once. The sample consisted of PBMCs or T cells enriched from blood (not recorded which). These receptors were taken from a woman aged 25 to 39 with acute COVID-19.

The chain combines TRBV9 with TRBJ1-4; D is undetermined. CDR3 size: 14 residues. CDR1 and CDR2 (germline): SGDLS, YYNGEE. Trimming shortened V by 2 bases and J by 8 bases, and 13 bases separated the two germline ends. CDR3 sequence: CASSVGGLEEKLFF. CDR3 DNA: TGTGCCAGCAGCGTGGGAGGGTTGGAGGAAAAACTGTTTTTT.

The chain couples TRBV14 to TRBJ1-6; 7 bases are shared with TRBD1. This CDR3 contains 15 residues. Germline loops: CDR1 SGHDN, CDR2 FVKESK. V shed 2 bases, J shed 9 bases, and the junction held 7 bases outside the gene matches. The CDR3 reads CASSQRHRGASPLHF. In DNA form, the CDR3 reads TGTGCCAGCAGCCAAAGACACAGGGGAGCTTCACCCCTCCACTTT. Looking up the rest from reference TRBV14 and TRBJ1-6 gives the full variable domain: EAGVTQFPSHSVIEKGQTVTLRCDPISGHDNLYWYRRVMGKEIKFLLHFVKESKQDESGMPNNRFLAERTGGTYSTLKVQPAELEDSGVYFCASSQRHRGASPLHFGNGTRLTVT.

The gene calls are TRBV19 and TRBJ1-3; TRBD1 is a possible D gene (6 bases). The germline CDR1 and CDR2 sequences are LNHDA and SQIVND (reference sequence). This CDR3 is built from 14 residues. Trimming cost V 6 bases and J 2 bases, with 11 bases left between them. CDR3 in DNA: TGTGCCAGTAGCGAACAGGGAACTGGAAACACCATATATTTT. The encoded protein is CASSEQGTGNTIYF.

The V gene is TRBV19, the J gene TRBJ1-4; 9 bases agree with TRBD1. Trimming took 5 bases from V and 6 from J; bases not matched to a gene: 7. CDR3 length: 15 amino acids. Germline loops: CDR1 LNHDA, CDR2 SQIVND (reference sequence). The chain's CDR3 is CASSDTGGADEKLFF. In nucleotides, the CDR3 is TGTGCCAGTAGTGACACAGGGGGCGCGGATGAAAAACTGTTTTTT.

The chain uses TRBV10-3 and TRBJ2-7; TRBD2 agrees at 8 bases. V gave up 10 bases and J gave up 3 bases; unmatched junction bases: 14. In germline, CDR1 is ENHRY, CDR2 SYGVKD. There are 15 residues in the CDR3. CDR3 nucleotides: TGTGCCACCCGGGAGGGAGGGACGTTATACTACGAGCAGTACTTC. It specifies CATREGGTLYYEQYF.

The chain carries TRBV19 and TRBJ1-5, with 8 bases matching TRBD1. CDR3 size: 15 residues. V shed 6 bases and J 0 bases; nucleotides not matched to a gene: 4. In germline, CDR1 is LNHDA, CDR2 SQIVND (reference sequence). Written as DNA, the CDR3 is TGTGCCAGTAGAGACAGGGGCCTTAGCAATCAGCCCCAGCATTTT. It yields the protein CASRDRGLSNQPQHF.

This rearrangement joins TRBV9 to TRBJ2-3; TRBD2 aligns across 11 bases. Germline CDR1 SGDLS, CDR2 YYNGEE. The CDR3 loop spans 18 amino acids. Trimming took 6 bases from V and 1 from J; bases not matched to a gene: 13. CDR3 coding DNA: TGTGCCAGCATCCCCCGGGTAGCGGGGGGGCCGGGCACAGATACGCAGTATTTT. Translating gives CASIPRVAGGPGTDTQYF.

V and J are TRBV4-1 and TRBJ1-6, with D perhaps TRBD1 (5 bases). The V end lost 8 bases, the J end lost 0 bases, and 14 bases lay between the germline ends. The CDR3 consists of 16 residues. The germline gives CDR1 MGHRA, CDR2 YSYEKL. DNA for the CDR3: TGCGCCAGCCACGTCGGGGGGGGCTCCTATAATTCACCCCTCCACTTT. Amino acids: CASHVGGGSYNSPLHF.

V and J are TRBV4-1 and TRBJ1-4, with D possibly TRBD1 on 6 matching bases. Germline loops: CDR1 MGHRA, CDR2 YSYEKL. This CDR3 spans 15 amino acids. V was cut by 3 bases and J by 8 bases, with 16 bases left in between. CDR3 sequence (DNA): TGCGCCAGCAGCCAGGGGACACGAGGCCAAGAAAAACTGTTTTTT. Protein product: CASSQGTRGQEKLFF.

This clone was seen only a few times. The genes are TRBV30 and TRBJ1-1; D gene ambiguous. Germline loops: CDR1 GTSNPN, CDR2 SVGIG (reference sequence). The V and J ends lost 3 bases and 4 bases respectively, with 24 bases between them. The CDR3 spans 17 residues. The CDR3 protein is CAWRKNHLSAAGTEAFF. The CDR3, as DNA: TGTGCCTGGAGGAAGAACCATTTGTCGGCGGCGGGCACTGAAGCTTTCTTT.

The V call is TRBV25-1, the J call TRBJ1-2; TRBD1 matches at 7 bases. Trimming at V came to 6 bases and at J to 5 bases, leaving 9 bases not matched to a gene. Germline assignment: CDR1 MGHDK and CDR2 SYGVNS. The CDR3 is 14 amino acids. The CDR3, as DNA: TGTGCCAGCAGCCAGACAGGGAAAGGTTATGGCTACACCTTC. Its protein product is CASSQTGKGYGYTF.

The CDR3 DNA reads TGTGCCAGCAGCTTTACAGGAGCTAACTATGGCTACACCTTC. As protein: CASSFTGANYGYTF. The J gene is TRBJ1-2, the V gene TRBV11-3, with TRBD1 as a possible D gene (5 bases). The CDR3 extends over 14 amino acids. The germline V gene has CDR1 SGHNT and CDR2 YENEEA. Trimming removed 3 bases from V and 0 bases from J, with 8 bases in between.

This rearrangement joins TRBV27 to TRBJ1-5, with 10 positions matching TRBD1. From germline, CDR1 is MNHEY and CDR2 SMNVEV (reference sequence). The CDR3 contains 13 residues. V lost 5 bases and J lost 11; bases outside the gene matches: 6. The CDR3 sequence is CASSLTGGGSQHF. CDR3 coding DNA: TGTGCCAGCAGTCTGACAGGGGGCGGTTCCCAGCATTTT.

The chain is built from TRBV4-2 and TRBJ1-4, with D perhaps TRBD1 (5 bases). The CDR3 is 14 residues long. The ends were cut back, 7 bases at V and 6 bases at J, with 15 bases in the middle. CDR1 and CDR2 from the germline V gene are LGHNA and YNFKEQ. The CDR3 DNA reads TGTGCCAGCACCGGGGGGGTGGGAGATGAAAAACTGTTTTTT. Its translation is CASTGGVGDEKLFF.

The chain employs TRBV6-6 and TRBJ1-4; TRBD1 agrees at 10 bases. Germline V CDR1 and CDR2: MNHNY, SVGAGI (reference sequence). Trimming at V came to 5 bases and at J to 3 bases, leaving 0 bases not matched to a gene. CDR3 length: 14 amino acids. In nucleotides, the CDR3 is TGTGCCAGCAGTGGGACAGGGGCTAATGAAAAACTGTTTTTT. This sequence encodes CASSGTGANEKLFF.

The chain carries TRBV27 and TRBJ2-5, with no clear D. Trimming took off 6 bases at V and 3 bases at J, with 11 bases between the two ends. The CDR3 is 13 residues long. The germline gives CDR1 MNHEY, CDR2 SMNVEV (reference sequence). The CDR3 DNA follows: TGTGCCAGCAGCCGGAGTCAAAAAGAGACCCAGTACTTC. Its protein is CASSRSQKETQYF.

The J gene is TRBJ2-7, the V gene TRBV16, with D possibly TRBD1 on 5 matching bases. Germline CDR1 is KGHSY and CDR2 is FQNENV. Trimming pared 8 bases from V and 0 bases from J, leaving 11 bases between. This CDR3 comprises 13 residues. Here the CDR3 DNA reads TGTGCCAGCTCCCAGACAGACTCCTACGAGCAGTACTTC. As protein: CASSQTDSYEQYF.

The V gene is TRBV3-1 (or the pseudogene TRBV3-2), the J gene TRBJ2-7; D might be TRBD1 (6 bases). V lost 0 bases and J 2 bases, leaving 17 bases between the germline ends. The CDR3 is made up of 17 amino acids. Germline loops: CDR1 LGHDT, CDR2 YNNKEL (reference sequence). CDR3 sequence (DNA): TGTGCCAGCAGCCAAGATCCAGGGGACGGACTGACCTACGAGCAGTACTTC. Protein product: CASSQDPGDGLTYEQYF.

The CDR3 nucleotides are TGCGCCAGCAGCTCCCGGGACAGGGGGCTGGGGGACTATGGCTACACCTTC. It specifies CASSSRDRGLGDYGYTF. This chain uses TRBV5-1 with TRBJ1-2, with 12 positions matching TRBD1. The CDR3 loop spans 17 amino acids. The germline V gene encodes CDR1 SGHRS and CDR2 YFSETQ. After removal of 3 bases from V and 3 bases from J, the junction contained 9 bases not matched to a gene.

The gene calls are TRBV24-1 and TRBJ2-3, with 9 bases fitting TRBD1. The germline CDR1 and CDR2 sequences are KGHDR and SFDVKD. V shed 2 bases, J shed 7 bases, and the junction held 3 bases outside the gene matches. The CDR3 runs 14 residues. The chain's CDR3 is CATSDWGQGHTQYF. CDR3 DNA: TGTGCCACCAGTGATTGGGGACAGGGACATACGCAGTATTTT.

The rearrangement links TRBV5-1 to TRBJ2-2; 10 bases are a match to TRBD1. This CDR3 comprises 16 residues. Germline lookup yields CDR1 SGHRS and CDR2 YFSETQ. Trimming removed 2 bases from V and 4 bases from J; junction bases left unmatched: 5. CDR3 DNA sequence: TGCGCCAGCAGCTTCCGGGACAGGGGTATCACCGGGGAGCTGTTTTTT. It translates to CASSFRDRGITGELFF.

The CDR3 DNA is TGTGCCAGCTCTCCGGGGTTTTATAGCAATCAGCCCCAGCATTTT. Its protein is CASSPGFYSNQPQHF. The genes are TRBV2 and TRBJ1-5; D not certain. Trimming stripped 8 bases from V and 0 bases from J, with 14 bases between. This CDR3 contains 15 residues. The germline V gene encodes CDR1 SNHLY and CDR2 FYNNEI.

This chain links TRBV7-6 with TRBJ2-7; D is possibly TRBD1 (6 bases). Trimming stripped 5 bases from V and 6 bases from J, with 14 bases between. Germline V gene lookup returns CDR1 SGHVS and CDR2 FNYEAQ. The CDR3 runs to 13 residues. The CDR3: CASSQAGAPEQYF. The CDR3 coding sequence is TGTGCCAGCAGCCAAGCAGGGGCTCCCGAGCAGTACTTC.

The J gene is TRBJ1-6, the V gene TRBV4-1; no clear D gene. V was cut by 1 base and J by 5 bases, with 9 bases left in between. This CDR3 is 15 amino acids long. The germline V gene has CDR1 MGHRA and CDR2 YSYEKL. This CDR3 is CASSQVIVNNSPLHF. The DNA of the CDR3 is TGCGCCAGCAGCCAAGTTATAGTCAATAATTCACCCCTCCACTTT.

V and J are TRBV5-1 and TRBJ1-6, with TRBD1 matching over 7 bases. Germline lookup yields CDR1 SGHRS and CDR2 YFSETQ. The V segment lost 4 bases and the J segment 7 bases; nucleotides outside the gene matches: 8. The CDR3 is made up of 15 amino acids. The CDR3 spells CASSATGYGNSPLHF. In DNA, the CDR3 is TGCGCCAGCAGCGCGACAGGGTACGGCAATTCACCCCTCCACTTT. Looking up the rest from reference TRBV5-1 and TRBJ1-6 gives the full variable domain: KAGVTQTPRYLIKTRGQQVTLSCSPISGHRSVSWYQQTPGQGLQFLFEYFSETQRNKGNFPGRFSGRQFSNSRSEMNVSTLELGDSALYLCASSATGYGNSPLHFGNGTRLTVT.

The rearrangement links TRBV6-6 to TRBJ2-7; 7 bases map to TRBD2. V was clipped by 7 bases and J by 3 bases; unmatched bases: 12. Germline V gene data show CDR1 as MNHNY and CDR2 as SVGAGI (reference sequence). This CDR3 has 15 amino acids. In DNA, the CDR3 is TGTGCCAGCACCCACTTGGGGGGGGTGATCTACGAGCAGTACTTC. Encoded protein: CASTHLGGVIYEQYF.

The chain employs TRBV30 and TRBJ2-1; D gene unclear. CDR1 and CDR2 from the germline V gene are GTSNPN and SVGIG (reference sequence). The CDR3 has 13 residues. V was trimmed by 5 bases and J by 2 bases, leaving 10 bases between them. The CDR3 sequence is CAWGRLTYNEQFF. In DNA form, the CDR3 reads TGTGCCTGGGGACGACTTACCTACAATGAGCAGTTCTTC.

This chain links TRBV5-1 with TRBJ2-3, with D unresolved. The ends were cut back, 2 bases at V and 7 bases at J, with 5 bases in the middle. CDR3 size: 11 residues. Germline V gene data show CDR1 as SGHRS and CDR2 as YFSETQ. The CDR3 loop is CASSLANTQYF. DNA for the CDR3: TGCGCCAGCAGCTTAGCGAATACGCAGTATTTT.

This clone has just one count. The genes are TRBV24-1 and TRBJ1-2; D not certain. The CDR3 has 14 residues. Trimming removed 4 bases at V and 5 bases at J, with 13 bases between. Per germline, CDR1 KGHDR and CDR2 SFDVKD. This CDR3 reads CATSDAGSTYGYTF. Here the CDR3 DNA reads TGTGCCACCAGTGACGCCGGGTCCACGTATGGCTACACCTTC.

The chain links TRBV7-6 to TRBJ1-5; D gene unclear. Trimming removed 2 bases at V and 2 bases at J, with 13 bases between. The CDR3 spans 16 residues. CDR1 and CDR2 from the germline V gene are SGHVS and FNYEAQ. In DNA form, the CDR3 reads TGTGCCAGCAGCTTAAGTACCGGGGAGGGCAATCAGCCCCAGCATTTT. Its protein product is CASSLSTGEGNQPQHF. Using reference TRBV7-6 and TRBJ1-5 for the parts outside the CDR3, the full variable domain is GAGVSQSPRYKVTKRGQDVALRCDPISGHVSLYWYRQALGQGPEFLTYFNYEAQQDKSGLPNDRFSAERPEGSISTLTIQRTEQRDSAMYRCASSLSTGEGNQPQHFGDGTRLSIL.

This clone has just a few counts. The chain links TRBV28 to TRBJ1-1; D gene uncertain. Deletions cut 5 bases from V and 3 bases from J, with 10 bases between. The CDR3 spans 13 residues. The germline V gene has CDR1 MDHEN and CDR2 SYDVKM. CDR3 residues: CASSRPPDTEAFF. The CDR3 DNA reads as TGTGCCAGCAGTCGCCCCCCAGACACTGAAGCTTTCTTT.

The chain has TRBV12-3 or TRBV12-4 and TRBJ1-1; a possible D gene is TRBD1 (5 bases). The V gene lost 6 bases and the J gene lost 3 bases, with 5 bases spanning the gap. This CDR3 is 11 amino acids long. The CDR3 here is CASSRDTEAFF. The CDR3 bases are TGTGCCAGCAGCAGGGACACTGAAGCTTTCTTT.